One TCR beta chain is described in this entry. After removal of 0 bases from V and 9 bases from J, the junction contained 18 bases not matched to a gene. Germline V gene sequence: CDR1 ENHRY, CDR2 SYGVKD. The CDR3 has 20 residues. The sample originates from a study of technical replicates of blood from a few donors. Clones were sequenced by immunoSEQ multiplex PCR, and TCRdb holds only the in-frame ones, with some missing. The repertoire includes 50,000 to 60,000 clones, around 91% of them detected once, and 3% to 4% sits in the top ten. The genes are TRBV10-3 and TRBJ2-1; 12 positions agree with TRBD1. This TCR came from a human donor in good health. Some clones in this sample may be carry-over from other donors' samples. Sequencing input: PBMCs. CDR3 in DNA: TGTGCCATCAGTGAGTCAATGAAGAGGGACAGGGGGCGACTAGCGGTTGAGCAGTTCTTC. Amino acid sequence: CAISESMKRDRGRLAVEQFF.